The next 28 T cell receptor beta chains were all read from a single sample in a study of T cell repertoires in cytomegalovirus infection. The antigens for these receptors are not known. A single record per CDR3 protein comes from TCRdb applying MiXCR to the reads. Of about 890,000 distinct CDR3 sequences listed, about a third are singletons. The sample here was cultured CD8+ T cells from PBMCs, taken from culture after CMV antigen stimulation. The receptors originated from a human donor in good health (CMV status not recorded). Some clones in this sample may be carry-over from other donors' samples.

The rearrangement uses TRBV28 and TRBJ1-1; D unclear. Germline assignment: CDR1 MDHEN and CDR2 SYDVKM. The V and J ends lost 7 bases and 6 bases respectively, with 15 bases between them. CDR3 length: 13 residues. CDR3 sequence reads: CASIPADVSEAFF. DNA for the CDR3: TGTGCCAGCATCCCTGCCGACGTTTCTGAAGCTTTCTTT.

This chain joins TRBV5-6 and TRBJ2-1; 8 positions agree with TRBD1. Germline V CDR1 and CDR2: SGHDT, YYEEEE. CDR3 length equals 16 residues. V lost 0 bases and J lost 6; bases outside the gene matches: 8. CDR3 nucleotide sequence: TGTGCCAGCAGCTTGGGGGGGACAGGTTTAGGCAATGAGCAGTTCTTC. It yields the protein CASSLGGTGLGNEQFF.

The chain has TRBV12-3 or TRBV12-4 and TRBJ1-4, with D possibly matching TRBD1 (5 bases). V was cut by 3 bases and J by 8 bases, with 22 bases left in between. The CDR3 is 17 residues long. CDR3 sequence (DNA): TGTGCCAGCAGTTTTGTGGCGTCGGACAACATTGGGGAAAAACTGTTTTTT. It translates to CASSFVASDNIGEKLFF.

This clonotype was detected ten times or more. This chain links TRBV7-2 with TRBJ2-5, with D unresolved. Germline lookup yields CDR1 SGHTA and CDR2 FQGNSA. With 2 bases removed from V and 5 bases from J, the gap between germline ends came to 15 bases. CDR3 length: 15 amino acids. The CDR3 sequence: CASSLRVQDGETQYF. The CDR3 nucleotides read TGTGCCAGCAGCTTAAGGGTCCAGGACGGGGAGACCCAGTACTTC. Supplemented by reference TRBV7-2 and TRBJ2-5, the full variable domain reads GAGVSQSPSNKVTEKGKDVELRCDPISGHTALYWYRQSLGQGLEFLIYFQGNSAPDKSGLPSDRFSAERTGGSVSTLTIQRTQQEDSAVYLCASSLRVQDGETQYFGPGTRLLVL.

This clonotype was seen more than once but under ten times. The V gene is TRBV4-1, the J gene TRBJ1-6; no firm D call. The CDR3 length is 13 residues. The V gene's germline CDR1 is MGHRA and CDR2 YSYEKL. Trimming stripped 0 bases from V and 10 bases from J, with 7 bases between. CDR3 amino acids: CASSQEEESPLHF. The DNA for the CDR3 is TGCGCCAGCAGCCAAGAAGAGGAGTCACCCCTCCACTTT.

Comments on this clonotype: This clone may be a read error of a much larger clone one base away. The chain links TRBV12-3 or TRBV12-4 to TRBJ2-7; D may match TRBD1 or TRBD2 (7 bases each). The CDR3 extends over 13 amino acids. CDR3 sequence reads: CASSLTGRDEHYF. Here the CDR3 DNA reads TGTGCCAGCAGTTTGACAGGGAGGGACGAGCATTACTTC.

This chain links TRBV25-1 with TRBJ1-5; D is unresolved. This CDR3 region has 14 residues. V lost 3 bases, J lost 4 bases, and 10 bases lay in between. CDR1 is MGHDK, CDR2 SYGVNS, per germline. CDR3 sequence reads: CASSDQRINQPQHF. For the CDR3, the DNA is TGTGCCAGCAGTGATCAGAGAATTAATCAGCCCCAGCATTTT. Looking up the rest from reference TRBV25-1 and TRBJ1-5 gives the full variable domain: EADIYQTPRYLVIGTGKKITLECSQTMGHDKMYWYQQDPGMELHLIHYSYGVNSTEKGDLSSESTVSRIRTEHFPLTLESARPSHTSQYLCASSDQRINQPQHFGDGTRLSIL.

This clonotype showed up just a few times. This rearrangement joins TRBV24-1 to TRBJ2-2; D might be TRBD1 (5 bases). The CDR3 is made up of 17 amino acids. Germline V gene sequence: CDR1 KGHDR, CDR2 SFDVKD. V was cut by 4 bases and J by 4 bases, with 18 bases left in between. The CDR3 is CATSEVWGRQTTGELFF. The CDR3 DNA follows: TGTGCCACCAGTGAGGTTTGGGGTCGACAGACCACCGGGGAGCTGTTTTTT.

Points on this clonotype: Compared with germline, one end of the junction differs, possibly owing to a read error. This sequence joins TRBV7-6 and TRBJ2-1; 7 nucleotides line up with TRBD2. CDR1 and CDR2 (germline): SGHVS, FNYEAQ. The CDR3 is 12 residues long. CDR3 loop: CANSLGGDEQFF. The DNA for the CDR3 is TGTGCCAACAGCTTGGGAGGGGATGAGCAGTTCTTC.

This sequence joins TRBV27 and TRBJ2-1; either TRBD1 or TRBD2 may fit D (5 bases each). The CDR3 runs to 15 residues. Per the germline V gene, CDR1 is MNHEY and CDR2 is SMNVEV (reference sequence). Deletions cut 5 bases from V and 1 base from J, with 12 bases between. The DNA for the CDR3 is TGTGCCAGCAGTGTACATGGGGGATCCTACAATGAGCAGTTCTTC. Its translation is CASSVHGGSYNEQFF.

This clonotype came up a few times. The junction differs from germline at one of its ends, possibly a read error. The chain has TRBV7-6 and TRBJ2-5, with 9 bases lining up with TRBD1. The CDR3 is 17 amino acids. Germline assignment: CDR1 SGHVS and CDR2 FNYEAQ. CDR3 nucleotides: TGTGCTAGCAGCTTAGATCCCGGGACAGGGACCGATGAGACCCAGTACTTC. Its protein is CASSLDPGTGTDETQYF.

This chain uses TRBV12-3 or TRBV12-4 with TRBJ2-2; 7 nucleotides match TRBD2. CDR3 size: 14 residues. Unmatched junction bases numbered 2, after V lost 6 bases and J lost 1 base. This CDR3 is CASRVAGNTGELFF. CDR3 nucleotide sequence: TGTGCCAGCAGGGTAGCGGGGAACACCGGGGAGCTGTTTTTT.

This clonotype has more than one count but fewer than ten. The genes are TRBV27 and TRBJ1-2; D ambiguous. CDR1 MNHEY and CDR2 SMNVEV come from the germline V gene (reference sequence). The length of the CDR3 is 15 residues. Trimming took off 2 bases at V and 0 bases at J, with 10 bases between the two ends. CDR3 coding DNA: TGTGCCAGCAGTTTACAACAGTACTCTAACTATGGCTACACCTTC. Its translation is CASSLQQYSNYGYTF.

The chain couples TRBV29-1 to TRBJ2-7; weak D call: TRBD2 (5 bases). The CDR3 runs to 16 residues. V dropped 0 bases and J dropped 0 bases, with 15 bases sitting between them. The germline V gene has CDR1 SQVTM and CDR2 ANQGSEA. The CDR3 DNA reads TGCAGCGTTGAAGATATGTCGGACGGGGACTCCTACGAGCAGTACTTC. Translation gives CSVEDMSDGDSYEQYF.

This chain links TRBV5-6 with TRBJ2-3, with D possibly being TRBD2 (5 bases). The V gene lost 4 bases and the J gene lost 2 bases, with 11 bases spanning the gap. The CDR3 covers 14 residues. Germline V CDR1 and CDR2: SGHDT, YYEEEE. CDR3 loop: CASSRTFYTDTQYF. The DNA for the CDR3 is TGTGCCAGCAGCCGGACTTTCTACACAGATACGCAGTATTTT.

The rearrangement uses TRBV6-1 and TRBJ2-7; maybe TRBD2 (6 bases). The CDR3 has 15 amino acids. The V and J ends lost 5 bases and 6 bases respectively, with 20 bases between them. Germline V lookup: CDR1 MNHNS, CDR2 SASEGT. CDR3 sequence: CASSPQGPRGGEQYV. The CDR3 DNA follows: TGTGCCAGCAGTCCCCAGGGTCCCCGGGGAGGCGAGCAGTACGTC.

The chain carries TRBV27 and TRBJ1-5, with D possibly being TRBD1 (5 bases). Germline V gives CDR1 MNHEY, CDR2 SMNVEV (reference sequence). V gave up 3 bases and J gave up 9 bases, with 15 bases separating them. The CDR3 is 14 amino acids. The CDR3 DNA follows: TGTGCCAGCAGTTTTGGGGGGGGAAGTGTGCCCCAGCATTTT. Its translation: CASSFGGGSVPQHF.

This clonotype has a count of ten or more. The chain carries TRBV6-1 and TRBJ2-2, with D maybe TRBD1 (7 bases). The CDR3 extends over 14 amino acids. The germline V gene has CDR1 MNHNS and CDR2 SASEGT. The V end lost 8 bases, the J end lost 3 bases, and 13 bases lay between the germline ends. CDR3 amino acids: CASPRGDYTGELFF. The CDR3 DNA reads TGTGCCAGCCCCAGGGGGGACTACACCGGGGAGCTGTTTTTT.

The V and J genes are TRBV6-6 and TRBJ2-1, with 9 bases matching TRBD2. Germline assignment: CDR1 MNHNY and CDR2 SVGAGI (reference sequence). The junction had 8 bases not matched to a gene; V was cut back by 6 bases and J by 8 bases. There are 14 residues in the CDR3. The CDR3 nucleotides read TGTGCCAGCAGCGGTAGCGGGGGCCGGGATGAGCAGTTCTTC. Residues: CASSGSGGRDEQFF.

In its sample, this clonotype was seen once. The CDR3 DNA sequence: TGTGCCAGTCGACAGGGGTACTATGGCTACACCTTC. Its translation is CASRQGYYGYTF. The chain joins TRBV19 to TRBJ1-2; TRBD1 matches 8 bases. Germline values: CDR1 LNHDA, CDR2 SQIVND (reference sequence). The CDR3 sequence is 12 residues long. The ends lost 8 bases at V and 3 bases at J; junction bases unmatched: 2. The entire variable domain, with the rest obtained from reference TRBV19 and TRBJ1-2, is as follows: DGGITQSPKYLFRKEGQNVTLSCEQNLNHDAMYWYRQDPGQGLRLIYYSQIVNDFQKGDIAEGYSVSREKKESFPLTVTSAQKNPTAFYLCASRQGYYGYTFGSGTRLTVV.

The chain is built from TRBV7-6 and TRBJ2-7; D may be TRBD1 or TRBD2 (6 bases each). The germline V and J ends were trimmed by 5 bases and 2 bases, with 16 bases remaining between them. Per the germline V gene, CDR1 is SGHVS and CDR2 is FNYEAQ. The CDR3 loop spans 15 amino acids. The chain's CDR3 is CASSRVRGEAYEQYF. CDR3 coding DNA: TGTGCCAGCAGCCGCGTTAGGGGGGAAGCCTACGAGCAGTACTTC.

This clonotype has just a few counts. The chain couples TRBV6-2 or TRBV6-3 to TRBJ2-7; no reliable D call. The CDR3 spans 14 residues. Germline V gene data show CDR1 as MNHEY and CDR2 as SVGEGT. Trimming cost V 7 bases and J 0 bases, with 13 bases left between them. The CDR3 DNA reads as TGTGCCAGCACCTCGACGCGGAGCTCCTACGAGCAGTACGTC. Translated: CASTSTRSSYEQYV.

The chain uses TRBV5-5 and TRBJ1-1, with D hard to call. This CDR3 has 14 amino acids. Germline CDR1 SGHKS, CDR2 YYEKEE (reference sequence). Trimming removed 3 bases from V and 0 bases from J, with 9 bases in between. This CDR3 is CASSWEGLNTEAFF. For the CDR3, the DNA is TGTGCCAGCAGCTGGGAAGGCTTGAACACTGAAGCTTTCTTT.

This clonotype was counted once. One junction end disagrees with the germline gene, perhaps due to a read error. The chain joins TRBV4-1 to TRBJ2-1, with D unclear. Germline V gives CDR1 MGHRA, CDR2 YSYEKL. This CDR3 contains 15 residues. In DNA form, the CDR3 reads TGCGCCAGCAGCCAAGTCCCATGGGCCTACAACGAGCAGTTCTTC. It translates to CASSQVPWAYNEQFF.

This clonotype was detected only a few times. This chain links TRBV2 with TRBJ1-4; 7 nucleotides match TRBD1. Trimming took 5 bases from V and 8 from J; bases not matched to a gene: 14. Germline V gene sequence: CDR1 SNHLY, CDR2 FYNNEI. The CDR3 has 16 residues. CDR3 DNA sequence: TGTGCCAGCAGTACTCCGCGGGAGGGGGCAGGAGAAAAACTGTTTTTT. It codes for CASSTPREGAGEKLFF.

The V call is TRBV9, the J call TRBJ1-5; D not resolved. The CDR3 is 13 residues long. Trimming took off 3 bases at V and 3 bases at J, with 7 bases between the two ends. From germline, CDR1 is SGDLS and CDR2 YYNGEE. This CDR3 reads CASSAQSNQPQHF. Here the CDR3 DNA reads TGTGCCAGCAGCGCACAGTCCAATCAGCCCCAGCATTTT.

This clonotype was picked up a small number of times. The V gene is TRBV25-1, the J gene TRBJ1-4; 7 bases are a match to TRBD1. This CDR3 is built from 19 residues. V dropped 2 bases and J dropped 1; count of bases not matched to a gene: 13. Germline V CDR1 and CDR2: MGHDK, SYGVNS. The CDR3 DNA reads TGTGCCAGCAGTGAACCTTCATACAGGGGAGATAGAACTAATGAAAAACTGTTTTTT. This codes for CASSEPSYRGDRTNEKLFF.

This clonotype was found a few times. The chain carries TRBV29-1 and TRBJ1-1, with unresolved D. Trimming cost V 8 bases and J 2 bases, with 21 bases left between them. Germline-derived CDR1 and CDR2 are SQVTM and ANQGSEA. The CDR3 is 15 amino acids. In DNA, the CDR3 is TGCAGCACTCCCTCCCCCTGGGGAGATAACACTGAAGCTTTCTTT. It yields the protein CSTPSPWGDNTEAFF.